The sequence of this T cell receptor beta chain was determined in a study of blood T cells in healthy people across ages. This clonotype has only a few counts. With a J-beta primer mix and a sample-barcoded 5' primer, a second PCR ran 7 to 11 cycles. Using its own MiXCR run on the 5' RACE reads, TCRdb lists one record per CDR3 protein. The repertoire holds around 940,000 distinct CDR3 sequences, with roughly half as singletons. The CDR3 is 12 amino acids. The V segment lost 4 bases and the J segment 6 bases; nucleotides outside the gene matches: 1. CDR1 is LGHDT and CDR2 is YNNKEL in the germline V gene (reference sequence).

This TCR derives from an older woman in good health. Material for sequencing was blood. The chain employs TRBV3-1 and TRBJ2-7; 9 bases match TRBD1. The CDR3 loop is CASSRTGAEQYF. The CDR3, as DNA: TGTGCCAGCAGCCGGACAGGGGCCGAGCAGTACTTC.